What follows are 15 T cell receptor beta chains derived from one specimen sequenced in a study of T-cell reconstitution after alpha-beta-depleted transplantation in children. This sample's TCRbeta library carried unique molecular identifier barcodes. TCRdb re-analysed the PCR reads in MiXCR, keeping a single row per CDR3 protein. Among 540,000 or so distinct CDR3 sequences listed, under 30% were seen once. This sample comprised PBMCs, mostly from graft donor cells, obtained 360 days after TCRalphabeta/CD19-depleted stem cell transplant. The receptors were gathered from a boy less than two years old who had a stem cell transplant for acute myeloid leukemia, so the T cells may come from the graft donor.

The chain combines TRBV5-1 with TRBJ1-1; no definite D call. The germline V and J ends were trimmed by 3 bases and 3 bases, with 9 bases remaining between them. The length of the CDR3 is 13 residues. Germline V gene lookup returns CDR1 SGHRS and CDR2 YFSETQ. CDR3 protein: CASSSILDTEAFF. In DNA, the CDR3 is TGCGCCAGCAGCTCCATCCTGGACACTGAAGCTTTCTTT.

The table lists this clonotype with many counts. This chain uses TRBV7-9 with TRBJ1-4, with D unresolved. CDR3 length: 15 amino acids. Germline CDR1 and CDR2: SEHNR and FQNEAQ (reference sequence). V was pared by 2 bases and J by 5 bases, with 12 bases between. Here the CDR3 reads CASSLIETGNEKLFF. The CDR3 DNA is TGTGCCAGCAGCTTAATTGAGACCGGCAATGAAAAACTGTTTTTT.

This clonotype was counted between two and nine times. The chain has TRBV6-2 or TRBV6-3 and TRBJ2-7; a weak D match, TRBD1 (6 bases). CDR1 MNHEY and CDR2 SVGEGT come from the germline V gene. This CDR3 region has 12 residues. Trimming cost V 7 bases and J 3 bases, with 10 bases left between them. CDR3 DNA: TGTGCCAGCACCGAGGACAGCTACGAGCAGTACTTC. Translation gives CASTEDSYEQYF.

This clonotype occurred a few times. The chain employs TRBV20-1 and TRBJ2-5; TRBD2 matches at 14 bases. Looked up from germline, CDR1 is DFQATT and CDR2 is SNEGSKA (reference sequence). The CDR3 runs 19 residues. Trimming took 1 base from V and 0 from J; bases not matched to a gene: 10. The CDR3 DNA reads TGCAGTGCTAGAGGGGTTGGGACTAGCGGGGGTCTGTACCAAGAGACCCAGTACTTC. It codes for CSARGVGTSGGLYQETQYF.

Only a few counts were recorded for this clonotype. The chain recombines TRBV6-1 with TRBJ2-6; D is undetermined. Germline lookup yields CDR1 MNHNS and CDR2 SASEGT. The ends were cut back, 5 bases at V and 2 bases at J, with 10 bases in the middle. This CDR3 has 15 residues. The CDR3 sequence: CASSKNRAGANVLTF. CDR3 in DNA: TGTGCCAGCAGTAAAAACAGAGCTGGGGCCAACGTCCTGACTTTC.

The J gene is TRBJ2-1, the V gene TRBV28; 8 bases fit TRBD2. J was trimmed by 3 bases and V by 5 bases; bases with no gene match: 9. The CDR3 is made up of 16 amino acids. Germline lookup yields CDR1 MDHEN and CDR2 SYDVKM. The CDR3 nucleotides read TGTGCCAGCAGTCCTGCGGGAGGAATCGTCTACAATGAGCAGTTCTTC. It encodes CASSPAGGIVYNEQFF.

This clonotype was detected a few times. The chain is built from TRBV7-2 and TRBJ2-7; no clear D gene. V was clipped by 5 bases and J by 2 bases, with 10 bases between them. The length of the CDR3 is 13 residues. Per germline, CDR1 SGHTA and CDR2 FQGNSA. CDR3 region: CASSPDDTYEQYF. DNA of the CDR3: TGTGCCAGCAGCCCCGACGATACCTACGAGCAGTACTTC.

The gene calls are TRBV7-6 and TRBJ2-3; TRBD2 might be the D (6 bases). CDR3 size: 16 residues. Trimming shortened V by 3 bases and J by 4 bases, and 17 bases separated the two germline ends. Germline lookup yields CDR1 SGHVS and CDR2 FNYEAQ. This CDR3 is CASSFRTTQQPDTQYF. The CDR3 nucleotides are TGTGCCAGCAGCTTCCGGACTACTCAGCAGCCAGATACGCAGTATTTT.

V and J are TRBV9 and TRBJ1-1; D unresolved. Per the germline V gene, CDR1 is SGDLS and CDR2 is YYNGEE. The CDR3 is 15 amino acids. The V end was cut by 4 bases, the J end by 2 bases, with 15 bases between. CDR3 coding DNA: TGTGCCAGCAGCCCCACCCTGGGCTTCAACACTGAAGCTTTCTTT. Translated: CASSPTLGFNTEAFF.

This clonotype came up many times. J is TRBJ2-3 and V is TRBV29-1, with a possible D match to TRBD1 (6 bases). The CDR3 runs 14 residues. The germline CDR1 and CDR2 sequences are SQVTM and ANQGSEA. Trimming took off 2 bases at V and 1 base at J, with 10 bases between the two ends. CDR3 in DNA: TGCAGCGTTGAAAAGGGGGACGGCACAGATACGCAGTATTTT. This encodes CSVEKGDGTDTQYF.

The chain carries TRBV6-5 and TRBJ2-5; D is perhaps TRBD2 (5 bases). Germline-derived CDR1 and CDR2 are MNHEY and SVGAGI. This CDR3 is built from 15 residues. Trimming pared 0 bases from V and 4 bases from J, leaving 12 bases between. The CDR3 DNA follows: TGTGCCAGCAGTTACTCGAAGGCAGAGGGAGAGACCCAGTACTTC. Translated: CASSYSKAEGETQYF.

This clonotype was seen a handful of times. An end of the junction does not agree with germline; a read error may underlie this. The V call is TRBV11-3, the J call TRBJ2-2, with D tentatively TRBD1 or TRBD2 (5 bases each). This CDR3 has 11 residues. Germline loops: CDR1 SGHNT, CDR2 YENEEA. Written as DNA, the CDR3 is TGTGCCAGCAGCTTAGACAGGGAGCTGCTTTTT. Translation gives CASSLDRELLF.

Ten or more counts support this clonotype. This chain links TRBV29-1 with TRBJ2-7; D could derive from TRBD1 or TRBD2 (5 bases each). Trimming took 6 bases from V and 0 from J, leaving 15 bases between them. CDR3 length equals 14 residues. The germline gives CDR1 SQVTM, CDR2 ANQGSEA. CDR3 sequence reads: CSVGPSSYSYEQYV. The CDR3 nucleotides are TGCAGCGTGGGACCTTCTTCCTACTCCTACGAGCAGTACGTC.

The chain links TRBV6-5 to TRBJ2-3; D uncertain. V was shortened by 4 bases and J by 5 bases, with 22 bases between the two germline ends. Germline values: CDR1 MNHEY, CDR2 SVGAGI. The CDR3 contains 17 residues. The CDR3 sequence: CASSSPTGPPGRDTQYF. CDR3 nucleotides: TGTGCCAGCAGTTCTCCTACCGGACCACCAGGTAGAGATACGCAGTATTTT.

This sequence joins TRBV6-2 or TRBV6-3 and TRBJ2-1; 8 positions agree with TRBD2. The CDR3 covers 15 residues. The germline V gene has CDR1 MNHEY and CDR2 SVGEGT. V shed 3 bases, J shed 5 bases, and the junction held 6 bases outside the gene matches. CDR3 coding DNA: TGTGCCAGCAGTTATGGCGGGAGGCCCCACAATGAGCAGTTCTTC. As protein: CASSYGGRPHNEQFF.